The clone carrying this T cell receptor beta chain has only a few counts. The antigen is undetermined. Together with a sample-barcoded 5' primer, a J-beta primer mix was included in a second PCR lasting about 7 to 11 cycles. MiXCR, run by TCRdb on the 5' RACE reads, gives a single entry per CDR3 protein. Of around 650,000 distinct CDR3 sequences in the sample, roughly 30% were seen once. This record comes from a study of blood T cells in healthy people across ages. General study results and limits: The fall in TCR beta diversity per million T cells was roughly linear with age. Long-lived donors had more naive CD4+ cells and higher diversity than aged donors.

Every donor gave approximately 10 milliliters of peripheral blood. Isolation per sample recovered at least 7 million PBMCs. The germline V and J ends were trimmed by 4 bases and 10 bases, with 12 bases remaining between them. The CDR3 covers 13 residues. The germline V gene has CDR1 SGDLS and CDR2 YYNGEE. V gene TRBV9 combines with J gene TRBJ1-6; unclear D gene. This receptor was identified in a woman older than 75 in good health. Sample: blood. The CDR3 spells CASSREVESPLHF. CDR3 coding DNA: TGTGCCAGCAGCCGGGAGGTAGAATCACCCCTCCACTTT.